Presented here are 9 T cell receptor beta chains from one specimen sequenced in a study of blood T cell repertoires in COVID-19. Assay: immunoSEQ multiplex PCR; the TCRdb copy retains only in-frame clones and omits some. This table has more than 150,000 clones, over 60% appearing once. The sample taken for sequencing was peripheral blood. These TCRs come from a woman aged 70-85 years with acute or convalescent COVID-19.

This sequence joins TRBV11-2 and TRBJ2-7, with D maybe TRBD2 (6 bases). The germline V gene encodes CDR1 SGHAT and CDR2 FQNNGV. The CDR3 is made up of 14 amino acids. Trimming shortened V by 7 bases and J by 2 bases, and 15 bases separated the two germline ends. This CDR3 reads CASIDAGGPYEQYF. Written as DNA, the CDR3 is TGTGCCAGCATCGATGCCGGGGGACCCTACGAGCAGTACTTC. The whole variable domain, filled in from reference TRBV11-2 and TRBJ2-7, reads EAGVAQSPRYKIIEKRQSVAFWCNPISGHATLYWYQQILGQGPKLLIQFQNNGVVDDSQLPKDRFSAERLKGVDSTLKIQPAKLEDSAVYLCASIDAGGPYEQYFGPGTRLTVT.

The V call is TRBV3-1 (or the pseudogene TRBV3-2), the J call TRBJ2-1; TRBD1 matches at 7 bases. V lost 9 bases, J lost 7 bases, and 12 bases stayed unmatched. This CDR3 is 14 amino acids long. CDR1 and CDR2 from the germline V gene are LGHDT and YNNKEL (reference sequence). The CDR3 sequence: CASERGRGLNEQFF. The CDR3, as DNA: TGTGCCAGTGAACGGGGCAGGGGGTTGAATGAGCAGTTCTTC.

This clone showed up just once. V gene TRBV6-5 combines with J gene TRBJ2-2; tentatively, D is TRBD2 (6 bases). The CDR3 has 15 amino acids. CDR1 is MNHEY and CDR2 is SVGAGI in the germline V gene. The germline V and J ends were trimmed by 6 bases and 1 base, with 12 bases remaining between them. The CDR3 bases are TGTGCCAGCAGCTCTAGCGTTCTGAACACCGGGGAGCTGTTTTTT. Residues: CASSSSVLNTGELFF.

DNA for the CDR3: TGTGCCAGCAGCCCCATCGCGAGAGAGACCCAGTACTTC. Protein: CASSPIARETQYF. The chain couples TRBV9 to TRBJ2-5, with D unresolved. The CDR3 consists of 13 residues. V was cut by 4 bases and J by 4 bases, with 11 bases left in between. Germline V gene sequence: CDR1 SGDLS, CDR2 YYNGEE.

V and J are TRBV9 and TRBJ1-1; D may be TRBD1 (6 bases). From germline, CDR1 is SGDLS and CDR2 YYNGEE. The germline V and J ends were trimmed by 6 bases and 0 bases, with 12 bases remaining between them. CDR3 size: 14 residues. The CDR3 here is CASKRQDMNTEAFF. For the CDR3, the DNA is TGTGCCAGCAAAAGACAGGATATGAACACTGAAGCTTTCTTT.

The CDR3 DNA follows: TGTGCCAGCAGCGTCGGCCTGCCGGGCTACGAGCAGTACTTC. It is translated as CASSVGLPGYEQYF. The V gene is TRBV7-9, the J gene TRBJ2-7; no definite D call. The length of the CDR3 is 14 residues. The V end lost 5 bases, the J end lost 3 bases, and 14 bases lay between the germline ends. Germline loops: CDR1 SEHNR, CDR2 FQNEAQ (reference sequence).

The chain employs TRBV21-1 and TRBJ2-7; no check of the table's D call, TRBD2, against the DNA was made. TRBV21-1 is a recognized pseudogene. The CDR3 totals 16 residues. CDR3 nucleotide sequence: TGTGCCAGCCCCATCCGCGGGAGGTATCGTTCCTACGAGCAGTACTTC. Protein product: CASPIRGRYRSYEQYF.

The V and J genes are TRBV4-2 and TRBJ1-3; 8 positions agree with TRBD1. V dropped 0 bases and J dropped 6; count of bases not matched to a gene: 10. CDR3 size: 17 residues. In germline, CDR1 is LGHNA, CDR2 YNFKEQ. CDR3 nucleotide sequence: TGTGCCAGCAGCCAAGATCTGGTGGACAGGGCGGAAAACACCATATATTTT. Its translation is CASSQDLVDRAENTIYF.

The rearrangement joins TRBV7-2 to TRBJ2-1; 10 positions match TRBD2. J lost 6 bases, V lost 1 base, and 3 bases had no gene match. The germline gives CDR1 SGHTA, CDR2 FQGNSA. The CDR3 spans 15 residues. The CDR3 loop reads CASSLVIAGGNEQFF. The CDR3 coding sequence is TGTGCCAGCAGCTTAGTGATAGCGGGAGGCAATGAGCAGTTCTTC. The entire variable domain, with the rest obtained from reference TRBV7-2 and TRBJ2-1, is as follows: GAGVSQSPSNKVTEKGKDVELRCDPISGHTALYWYRQSLGQGLEFLIYFQGNSAPDKSGLPSDRFSAERTGGSVSTLTIQRTQQEDSAVYLCASSLVIAGGNEQFFGPGTRLTVL.